The 2 T cell receptor beta chains listed next were all sequenced from one sample in a study of OX40 agonist ivuxolimab in advanced cancers. Sequencing used immunoSEQ multiplex PCR; TCRdb keeps in-frame clones, though not all of them. This sample has over 20,000 clones, with 75% to 90% found just once. The source was CD4+ or CD8+ T cells sorted from blood, collected in a trial of the OX40 agonist ivuxolimab. The receptors here all came from an adult with an advanced solid tumor such as melanoma, head and neck, liver or kidney cancer.

The chain joins TRBV7-9 to TRBJ2-3; 8 positions match TRBD2. The J segment lost 1 base and the V segment lost 3 bases, leaving 3 bases of the junction unmatched. The CDR3 loop spans 15 amino acids. Looked up from germline, CDR1 is SEHNR and CDR2 is FQNEAQ (reference sequence). CDR3 loop: CASSLSREGTDTQYF. The CDR3 DNA follows: TGTGCCAGCAGCTTGTCGCGGGAGGGCACAGATACGCAGTATTTT.

The chain is built from TRBV11-2 and TRBJ2-1; D is possibly TRBD1 (6 bases). Trimming stripped 3 bases from V and 0 bases from J, with 9 bases between. The germline CDR1 and CDR2 sequences are SGHAT and FQNNGV. The CDR3 is 15 amino acids. The CDR3 region is CASSLTGSSYNEQFF. The CDR3 DNA is TGTGCCAGCAGCTTGACAGGAAGCTCCTACAATGAGCAGTTCTTC.